These 28 T cell receptor beta chains were sequenced from one sample in a study of brain T cells in children with intractable seizures (dated by TCRdb to about 2021). Interpreted using the paper, the time point label stands for: blood from clinic visit 5 months post-surgery; TSC patient then seizure free. The library was made by the immunoSEQ multiplex PCR assay. Here the immuneACCESS table is served through TCRdb, limited to in-frame sequences with V and J called. Missing clones are a known gap in these copies; in checked studies unresolved V genes cover under half, and the rest lacks a known reason. The sample profile shows 300,000 to 400,000 clones; more than 85% of them were found once. Jointly, the top ten make up around 6% of the sample. This material consisted of peripheral blood, taken 4 to 5 months after surgery. All receptors derive from a boy under two years old with tuberous sclerosis and intractable seizures.

This clone has a single count. The V and J genes are TRBV6-4 and TRBJ1-1; 8 bases map to TRBD1. The CDR3 consists of 16 residues. With 5 bases clipped from V and 4 bases from J, the junction kept 12 bases outside the gene matches. CDR1 and CDR2 (germline): MRHNA, SNTAGT. The CDR3 coding sequence is TGTGCCAGCAGTATCTCGACAGGGGCCTGGCCCACTGAAGCTTTCTTT. Translation: CASSISTGAWPTEAFF.

V gene TRBV2 combines with J gene TRBJ2-7, with TRBD2 identical over 8 bases. Trimming removed 6 bases from V and 2 bases from J; junction bases left unmatched: 6. CDR3 length: 14 residues. Germline V gene lookup returns CDR1 SNHLY and CDR2 FYNNEI. The CDR3 loop reads CASREEAGAYEQYF. CDR3 nucleotides: TGTGCCAGCAGGGAGGAAGCGGGGGCCTACGAGCAGTACTTC.

CDR3 sequence (DNA): TGCAGCGCCGTGAGTATGAGGACAGGGAGAACAAACACTGAAGCTTTCTTT. Protein: CSAVSMRTGRTNTEAFF. V and J are TRBV29-1 and TRBJ1-1; 8 bases are a match to TRBD1. With V trimmed by 7 bases and J by 2 bases, 18 bases remained unmatched. CDR3 length equals 17 residues. Per the germline V gene, CDR1 is SQVTM and CDR2 is ANQGSEA. The full variable domain, completed using reference TRBV29-1 and TRBJ1-1, is SAVISQKPSRDICQRGTSLTIQCQVDSQVTMMFWYRQQPGQSLTLIATANQGSEATYESGFVIDKFPISRPNLTFSTLTVSNMSPEDSSIYLCSAVSMRTGRTNTEAFFGQGTRLTVV.

The chain carries TRBV19 and TRBJ1-6; 8 bases are shared with TRBD1. With 5 bases clipped from V and 10 bases from J, the junction kept 10 bases outside the gene matches. The length of the CDR3 is 15 residues. The V gene's germline CDR1 is LNHDA and CDR2 SQIVND (reference sequence). CDR3 in DNA: TGTGCCAGTAGTTCCGGACAGGGTAAAGGATCACCCCTCCACTTT. The encoded protein is CASSSGQGKGSPLHF.

The CDR3 sequence: CASSRGLAGSTDTQYF. As DNA, the CDR3 is TGTGCCAGCAGTAGGGGTCTAGCGGGGAGCACAGATACGCAGTATTTT. The V and J genes are TRBV27 and TRBJ2-3, with 9 positions matching TRBD2. The junction had 6 bases not matched to a gene; V was cut back by 5 bases and J by 0 bases. Germline V gives CDR1 MNHEY, CDR2 SMNVEV (reference sequence). The CDR3 contains 16 residues.

This clone showed up just once. The V gene is TRBV4-1, the J gene TRBJ1-1; 7 bases are shared with TRBD1. The germline V gene has CDR1 MGHRA and CDR2 YSYEKL. This CDR3 has 13 residues. The J segment lost 7 bases and the V segment lost 0 bases, leaving 2 bases of the junction unmatched. The CDR3 DNA reads TGCGCCAGCAGCCAAGAGGGGACAGTTGAAGCTTTCTTT. It codes for CASSQEGTVEAFF.

This rearrangement joins TRBV11-2 to TRBJ2-1; TRBD2 matches 13 bases. Germline CDR1 reads SGHAT; CDR2 reads FQNNGV. The CDR3 is 15 residues long. V was pared by 6 bases and J by 7 bases, with 6 bases of the junction left unmatched. CDR3 DNA sequence: TGTGCCAGCAGAAAAAAGGGACTAGCGGGAAATGAGCAGTTCTTC. Its protein is CASRKKGLAGNEQFF.

J is TRBJ1-1 and V is TRBV6-6; D is uncertain. V dropped 9 bases and J dropped 1 base, with 15 bases sitting between them. This CDR3 contains 14 residues. The germline V gene has CDR1 MNHNY and CDR2 SVGAGI (reference sequence). CDR3 amino acids: CASQPISQNTEAFF. CDR3 sequence (DNA): TGTGCCAGTCAGCCGATCAGCCAGAACACTGAAGCTTTCTTT.

This sequence joins TRBV6-5 and TRBJ1-2; D may be TRBD1 (6 bases). V was cut by 4 bases and J by 8 bases, with 14 bases left in between. Per germline, CDR1 MNHEY and CDR2 SVGAGI. CDR3 length equals 13 residues. Written as DNA, the CDR3 is TGTGCCAGCAGTTCGAATACAGGGACAGGCTACACCTTC. Translating gives CASSSNTGTGYTF.

V usage is TRBV27 and J usage is TRBJ1-2; 8 bases fit TRBD1. Germline V gene sequence: CDR1 MNHEY, CDR2 SMNVEV (reference sequence). This CDR3 comprises 15 residues. V trimming: 7 bases; J trimming: 0 bases; junction bases outside the gene matches: 7. The chain's CDR3 is CASTKTGVSNYGYTF. CDR3 sequence (DNA): TGTGCCAGCACCAAGACAGGGGTCTCTAACTATGGCTACACCTTC.

The chain couples TRBV12-5 to TRBJ1-5; 9 bases are shared with TRBD1. There are 18 residues in the CDR3. Germline assignment: CDR1 LGHNT and CDR2 FRNRAP. V shed 7 bases, J shed 0 bases, and the junction held 13 bases outside the gene matches. CDR3 loop: CASDPEWTGEDSNQPQHF. DNA of the CDR3: TGTGCTAGTGACCCGGAATGGACAGGGGAAGATAGCAATCAGCCCCAGCATTTT.

V usage is TRBV6-5 and J usage is TRBJ1-3; D is ambiguous. This CDR3 spans 14 amino acids. Germline V gene lookup returns CDR1 MNHEY and CDR2 SVGAGI. V lost 4 bases and J lost 0, with 7 bases in between. CDR3 residues: CASSSTSSGNTIYF. The CDR3 region has the DNA TGTGCCAGCAGTTCGACCAGCTCTGGAAACACCATATATTTT.

This chain joins TRBV20-1 and TRBJ2-1; possibly TRBD2 for D (6 bases). V was cut by 2 bases and J by 9 bases, with 8 bases left in between. Germline V CDR1 and CDR2: DFQATT, SNEGSKA (reference sequence). The CDR3 sequence is 11 residues long. Here the CDR3 DNA reads TGCAGTGCTAGAATGGGGGGTGAGCAGTTCTTC. Residues: CSARMGGEQFF.

The V and J genes are TRBV6-5 and TRBJ1-1; no clear D gene. CDR3 length equals 16 residues. Germline values: CDR1 MNHEY, CDR2 SVGAGI. Trimming took 4 bases from V and 3 from J, leaving 18 bases between them. The CDR3 spells CASSSLSGDGDTEAFF. The DNA of the CDR3 is TGTGCCAGCAGTTCCCTCAGCGGGGATGGGGACACTGAAGCTTTCTTT.

This CDR3 is CASSLRGRGQLNEQFF. In DNA form, the CDR3 reads TGTGCCAGCAGCTTAAGGGGCAGGGGCCAACTCAATGAGCAGTTCTTC. This chain links TRBV7-3 with TRBJ2-1, with D perhaps TRBD1 (6 bases). The V end was cut by 1 base, the J end by 6 bases, with 16 bases between. The CDR3 extends over 16 amino acids. CDR1 SGHTA and CDR2 FQGTGA come from the germline V gene.

This chain joins TRBV2 and TRBJ1-5; D is perhaps TRBD1 (5 bases). Germline values: CDR1 SNHLY, CDR2 FYNNEI. The CDR3 is 10 residues long. V shed 8 bases and J shed 6 bases, with 5 bases lying between them. CDR3 in amino acids: CASGGQPQHF. The CDR3 region has the DNA TGTGCCAGCGGGGGTCAGCCCCAGCATTTT.

The V and J genes are TRBV6-5 and TRBJ1-1; no clear D gene. CDR3 size: 14 residues. V lost 6 bases and J lost 3, with 14 bases in between. The V gene's germline CDR1 is MNHEY and CDR2 SVGAGI. CDR3 DNA sequence: TGTGCCAGCAGCGAGTCGCGTGGGGACACTGAAGCTTTCTTT. It specifies CASSESRGDTEAFF.

The chain uses TRBV7-3 and TRBJ1-2; a weak D match, TRBD1 (5 bases). Germline CDR1 is SGHTA and CDR2 is FQGTGA. The CDR3 runs 14 residues. V lost 1 base and J lost 8, with 14 bases in between. CDR3 nucleotides: TGTGCCAGCAGCTTAAACCCGGGGCCAGGGGGCTACACCTTC. Translated, it gives CASSLNPGPGGYTF.

Comments on this clone: This sample includes further DNA sequences coding for the same CDR3. Here the CDR3 reads CASSLEETQYF. The CDR3 DNA sequence: TGTGCCAGCAGCTTGGAGGAGACCCAGTACTTC. This chain connects TRBV5-6 to TRBJ2-5; D gene unclear. Germline V gene data show CDR1 as SGHDT and CDR2 as YYEEEE. This CDR3 is built from 11 residues. V was clipped by 0 bases and J by 5 bases, with 2 bases between them.

V gene TRBV24-1 combines with J gene TRBJ1-2; D unclear. Germline loops: CDR1 KGHDR, CDR2 SFDVKD. The CDR3 covers 11 residues. V shed 9 bases and J shed 5 bases, with 9 bases lying between them. The CDR3 sequence is CATGSRYGYTF. CDR3 DNA sequence: TGTGCCACCGGGTCTCGGTATGGCTACACCTTC.

The V gene is TRBV27, the J gene TRBJ1-2; perhaps TRBD1 as D (5 bases). The length of the CDR3 is 14 residues. Between the trimmed V and J ends, which lost 6 bases and 4 bases, there was a span of 15 bases. Looked up from germline, CDR1 is MNHEY and CDR2 is SMNVEV (reference sequence). The CDR3 DNA reads TGTGCCAGCAGGAAGGAGGGGCCTGGCTATGGCTACACCTTC. It codes for CASRKEGPGYGYTF.

This chain links TRBV27 with TRBJ1-1, with D perhaps TRBD1 (5 bases). In germline, CDR1 is MNHEY, CDR2 SMNVEV (reference sequence). The CDR3 has 17 residues. Trimming shortened V by 5 bases and J by 6 bases, and 25 bases separated the two germline ends. CDR3 sequence (DNA): TGTGCCAGCAGTCCCGCCTGGGGCGTAAATATTGACGCTGAAGCTTTCTTT. It codes for CASSPAWGVNIDAEAFF.

The chain couples TRBV12-5 to TRBJ2-3; possible D gene TRBD2, 5 bases. This CDR3 has 13 residues. Trimming pared 2 bases from V and 7 bases from J, leaving 10 bases between. Germline-derived CDR1 and CDR2 are LGHNT and FRNRAP. The CDR3: CASGLWETNTQYF. CDR3 nucleotide sequence: TGTGCTAGTGGTTTGTGGGAGACGAATACGCAGTATTTT.

This chain uses TRBV6-2 or TRBV6-3 with TRBJ2-3, with TRBD1 identical over 10 bases. The J segment lost 2 bases and the V segment lost 4 bases, leaving 9 bases of the junction unmatched. The germline V gene has CDR1 MNHEY and CDR2 SVGEGT. This CDR3 has 17 amino acids. The CDR3 reads CASSFHRDRGITDTQYF. CDR3 nucleotides: TGTGCCAGCAGTTTCCACCGGGACAGGGGAATCACAGATACGCAGTATTTT.

This chain connects TRBV28 to TRBJ1-5; D gene unclear. Trimming cost V 5 bases and J 5 bases, with 16 bases left between them. The CDR3 contains 15 residues. Germline-derived CDR1 and CDR2 are MDHEN and SYDVKM. This chain's CDR3 is CASSGHAGRYQPQHF. CDR3 in DNA: TGTGCCAGCAGTGGCCACGCGGGTAGGTATCAGCCCCAGCATTTT. Full variable domain (missing parts from reference TRBV28 and TRBJ1-5): DVKVTQSSRYLVKRTGEKVFLECVQDMDHENMFWYRQDPGLGLRLIYFSYDVKMKEKGDIPEGYSVSREKKERFSLILESASTNQTSMYLCASSGHAGRYQPQHFGDGTRLSIL.

The chain recombines TRBV4-2 with TRBJ2-2, with 8 bases identical to TRBD2. V shed 8 bases, J shed 3 bases, and the junction held 8 bases outside the gene matches. Looked up from germline, CDR1 is LGHNA and CDR2 is YNFKEQ. The CDR3 spans 15 residues. The CDR3 protein is CASLPGGPDTGELFF. CDR3 DNA sequence: TGTGCCAGCCTTCCGGGGGGGCCGGACACCGGGGAGCTGTTTTTT.

The rearrangement uses TRBV5-4 and TRBJ2-1; 7 nucleotides agree with TRBD2. J gave up 3 bases and V 0 bases, and 6 bases lay outside the gene matches. CDR1 is SGHNT and CDR2 is YYREEE in the germline V gene (reference sequence). This CDR3 contains 16 residues. The CDR3 region has the DNA TGTGCCAGCAGCTTGGGTAGCGGGCCCGACTACAATGAGCAGTTCTTC. Translated: CASSLGSGPDYNEQFF.

The J gene is TRBJ2-7, the V gene TRBV3-1 (or the pseudogene TRBV3-2), with 9 bases matching TRBD2. This CDR3 region has 13 residues. With 6 bases clipped from V and 6 bases from J, the junction kept 6 bases outside the gene matches. The germline V gene encodes CDR1 LGHDT and CDR2 YNNKEL (reference sequence). The CDR3, as DNA: TGTGCCAGCAGGTCGGGACTAGCATCCGAGCAGTACTTC. It specifies CASRSGLASEQYF.